This T cell receptor beta chain is from a study of shared clonotypes between healthy human individuals. This clone was recorded once. Its antigen is currently unknown. Notes on the study in general: Specimens sampled were limited to blood, with tissue repertoires likely differing. Relative to clonotypes present in all four donors, those not shared had lower generation probabilities. Generally, naive subsets (rather than memory subsets) showed larger estimated richness.

Naive CD8 cells were CD45RO-negative, positively selected for CCR7, excluding terminally differentiated effector memory CD45RA+ cells. From germline, CDR1 is PRHDT and CDR2 FYEKMQ (reference sequence). The ends were cut back, 1 base at V and 5 bases at J, with 3 bases in the middle. The length of the CDR3 is 11 residues. Tens of thousands of T cell genomes (roughly 220 ng DNA) went into each sorted-subset replicate. Produced via immunoSEQ multiplex PCR; TCRdb's table is partial and in-frame only. Of about 600,000 clones listed, about 95% are singletons. The material sequenced was naive CD8+ T cells sorted from blood. This clonotype was obtained from a woman aged 25 to 45 in good health. The rearrangement links TRBV13 to TRBJ2-7; D is unresolved. The CDR3 loop is CASSLEDEQYF. In nucleotides, the CDR3 is TGTGCCAGCAGCTTAGAGGACGAGCAGTACTTC.